These 4 T cell receptor beta chains were all obtained from the same sample, sequenced in a study of T cell responses to AZD1222 COVID-19 vaccine. Here immunoSEQ multiplex PCR was the method, and the copy in TCRdb shows in-frame clones only, minus some. The table records 90,000 to 150,000 clones, around 86% of them present only once. This material consisted of peripheral blood, taken 28 days after the second AZD1222 dose. These receptors were obtained from an adult who received the AZD1222 COVID-19 vaccine.

V and J are TRBV6-6 and TRBJ1-5; no firm D call. Per the germline V gene, CDR1 is MNHNY and CDR2 is SVGAGI (reference sequence). V lost 0 bases and J lost 3, with 6 bases in between. The CDR3 loop spans 14 amino acids. CDR3 sequence: CASSYSFPNQPQHF. The DNA for the CDR3 is TGTGCCAGCAGTTACTCCTTCCCCAATCAGCCCCAGCATTTT.

The chain joins TRBV7-9 to TRBJ1-1; the match to TRBD1 covers 10 bases. J lost 3 bases, V lost 0 bases, and 7 bases had no gene match. The length of the CDR3 is 17 residues. Germline values: CDR1 SEHNR, CDR2 FQNEAQ (reference sequence). The CDR3 DNA sequence: TGTGCCAGCAGCTTAGCGCAGGGACAGGGGTTAGACACTGAAGCTTTCTTT. Its protein is CASSLAQGQGLDTEAFF.

This CDR3 is CASSSGPGKDEQYF. The CDR3 DNA follows: TGCGCCAGCAGCTCGGGTCCAGGGAAAGACGAGCAGTACTTC. The rearrangement links TRBV5-1 to TRBJ2-7, with D possibly matching TRBD1 (5 bases). V was clipped by 3 bases and J by 5 bases, with 15 bases between them. The germline CDR1 and CDR2 sequences are SGHRS and YFSETQ. The CDR3 loop spans 14 amino acids.

V gene TRBV6-5 combines with J gene TRBJ1-2; a possible D gene is TRBD1 (5 bases). The CDR3 loop spans 13 amino acids. Per the germline V gene, CDR1 is MNHEY and CDR2 is SVGAGI. Trimming left V 6 bases short and J 5 bases short, with 13 bases between. The CDR3 nucleotides read TGTGCCAGCAGCTCAGGGACTGATTATGGCTACACCTTC. This codes for CASSSGTDYGYTF.